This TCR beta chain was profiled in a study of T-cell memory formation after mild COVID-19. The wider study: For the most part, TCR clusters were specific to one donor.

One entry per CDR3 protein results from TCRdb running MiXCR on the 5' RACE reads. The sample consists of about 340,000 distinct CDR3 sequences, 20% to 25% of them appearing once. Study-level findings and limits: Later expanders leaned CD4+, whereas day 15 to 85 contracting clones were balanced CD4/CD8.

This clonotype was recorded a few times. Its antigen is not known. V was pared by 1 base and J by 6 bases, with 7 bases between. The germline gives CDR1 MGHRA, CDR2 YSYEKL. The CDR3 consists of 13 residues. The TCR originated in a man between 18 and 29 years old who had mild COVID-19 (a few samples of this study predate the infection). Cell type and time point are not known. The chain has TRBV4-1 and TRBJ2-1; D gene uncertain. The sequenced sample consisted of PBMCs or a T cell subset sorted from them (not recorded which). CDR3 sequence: CASSQVNGNEQFF. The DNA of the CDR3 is TGCGCCAGCAGCCAAGTTAACGGCAATGAGCAGTTCTTC.